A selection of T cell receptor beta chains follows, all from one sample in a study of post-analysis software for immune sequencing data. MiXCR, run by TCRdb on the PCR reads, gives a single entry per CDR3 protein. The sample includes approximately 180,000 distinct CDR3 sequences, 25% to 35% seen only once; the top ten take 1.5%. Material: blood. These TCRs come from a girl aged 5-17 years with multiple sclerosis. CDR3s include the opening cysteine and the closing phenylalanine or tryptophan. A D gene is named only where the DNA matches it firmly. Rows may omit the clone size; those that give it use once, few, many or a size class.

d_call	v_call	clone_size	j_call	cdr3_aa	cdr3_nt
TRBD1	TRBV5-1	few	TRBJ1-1	CASSLQGAVLYTEAFF	TGCGCCAGCAGCTTACAGGGGGCCGTGTTGTACACTGAAGCTTTCTTT
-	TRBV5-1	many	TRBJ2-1	CASSLSGHNEQFF	TGCGCCAGCAGCTTGTCCGGGCACAATGAGCAGTTCTTC
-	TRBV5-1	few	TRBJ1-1	CASSLGLMNTEAFF	TGCGCCAGCAGCTTGGGCTTGATGAACACTGAAGCTTTCTTT
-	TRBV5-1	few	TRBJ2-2	CASSLDRAVTGELFF	TGCGCCAGCAGCTTGGACAGGGCGGTCACCGGGGAGCTGTTTTTT
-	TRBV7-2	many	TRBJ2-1	CASSFNEQFF	TGTGCCAGCAGCTTCAATGAGCAGTTCTTC
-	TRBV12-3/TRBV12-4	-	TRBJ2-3	CASSPHWKSTDTQYF	TGTGCCAGCAGCCCACACTGGAAATCGACAGATACGCAGTATTTT
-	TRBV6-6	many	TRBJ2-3	CASSYPPGHSVYDTQYF	TGTGCCAGCAGTTACCCACCCGGGCACTCTGTTTACGATACGCAGTATTTT
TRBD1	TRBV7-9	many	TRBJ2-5	CASRPATGQGFETQYF	TGTGCCAGCAGGCCCGCGACGGGACAGGGATTTGAGACCCAGTACTTC
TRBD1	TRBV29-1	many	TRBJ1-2	CSVEKTGMDYGYTF	TGCAGCGTTGAGAAGACAGGGATGGACTATGGCTACACCTTC
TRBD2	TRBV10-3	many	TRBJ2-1	CAISALAGDGVRYSEQFF	TGTGCCATCAGTGCACTAGCGGGAGACGGGGTGAGATACAGTGAGCAGTTCTTC
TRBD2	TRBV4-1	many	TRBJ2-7	CASSQGIAGGYRYEQYF	TGCGCCAGCAGCCAAGGGATAGCGGGAGGGTATCGGTACGAGCAGTACTTC
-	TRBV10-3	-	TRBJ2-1	CAISEGAGLYNEQFF	TGTGCCATCAGTGAGGGGGCGGGATTATACAATGAGCAGTTCTTC
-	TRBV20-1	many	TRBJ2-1	CSAREPLQETNEQFF	TGCAGTGCTAGAGAACCTCTCCAGGAGACGAATGAGCAGTTCTTC
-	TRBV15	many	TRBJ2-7	CATSREGSIAYEQYF	TGTGCCACCAGCAGAGAAGGTAGTATCGCTTACGAGCAGTACTTC
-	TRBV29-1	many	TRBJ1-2	CSVEDSTYGYTF	TGCAGCGTTGAAGATTCTACCTATGGCTACACCTTC
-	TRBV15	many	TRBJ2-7	CATSRDATGSYEQYF	TGTGCCACCAGCAGAGATGCGACCGGCTCCTACGAGCAGTACTTC
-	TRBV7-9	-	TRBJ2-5	CASSLASGSSIETQYF	TGTGCCAGCAGCTTAGCGTCTGGGTCCTCCATAGAGACCCAGTACTTC
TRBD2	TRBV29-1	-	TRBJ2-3	CSVARLAGEDTQYF	TGCAGCGTGGCGAGACTAGCGGGAGAGGATACGCAGTATTTT
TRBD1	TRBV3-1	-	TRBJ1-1	CASSQSQDRAEAFF	TGTGCCAGCAGCCAATCGCAAGACAGGGCTGAAGCTTTCTTT
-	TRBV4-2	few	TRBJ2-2	CASSQDFRTNFYTGELFF	TGTGCCAGCAGCCAAGATTTTCGGACTAATTTTTACACCGGGGAGCTGTTTTTT
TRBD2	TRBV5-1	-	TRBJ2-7	CASSLADVGTTWEQYF	TGCGCCAGCAGCTTGGCGGATGTTGGGACTACTTGGGAGCAGTACTTC
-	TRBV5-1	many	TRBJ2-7	CASSLAFGDSNYEQYF	TGCGCCAGCAGCTTGGCCTTTGGAGACTCCAACTACGAGCAGTACTTC
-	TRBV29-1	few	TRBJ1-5	CSVELGGQPQHF	TGCAGCGTTGAGTTAGGGGGTCAGCCCCAGCATTTT
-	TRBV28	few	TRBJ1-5	CASSLSMGSNQPQHF	TGTGCCAGCAGTTTGTCGATGGGGAGCAATCAGCCCCAGCATTTT
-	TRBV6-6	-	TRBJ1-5	CASSQDSYSNQPQHF	TGTGCCAGCAGCCAAGACAGCTATAGCAATCAGCCCCAGCATTTT
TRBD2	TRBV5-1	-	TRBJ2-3	CASSLPKGLAGTSDTQYF	TGCGCCAGCAGCTTGCCGAAGGGACTAGCGGGAACATCAGATACGCAGTATTTT
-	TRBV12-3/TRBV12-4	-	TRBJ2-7	CASTEKPERSSYNEQYF	TGTGCCAGCACCGAAAAGCCGGAGAGAAGCTCCTACAATGAGCAGTACTTC
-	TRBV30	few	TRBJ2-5	CAWSVTSWETQYF	TGTGCCTGGAGTGTAACGTCCTGGGAGACCCAGTACTTC
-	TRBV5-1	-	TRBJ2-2	CASSLPGAANTGELFF	TGCGCCAGCAGCTTGCCCGGGGCCGCGAACACCGGGGAGCTGTTTTTT
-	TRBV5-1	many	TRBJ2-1	CASSSAGTGYNEQFF	TGCGCCAGCAGCTCGGCCGGGACCGGTTACAATGAGCAGTTCTTC
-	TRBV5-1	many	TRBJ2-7	CASSPLDLYEQYF	TGCGCCAGCAGCCCGCTTGACCTCTACGAGCAGTACTTC
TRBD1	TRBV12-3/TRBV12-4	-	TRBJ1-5	CASSSDRDDQPQHF	TGTGCCAGCAGTTCCGACAGGGACGATCAGCCCCAGCATTTT
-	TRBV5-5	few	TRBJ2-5	CASTQSGKETQYF	TGTGCCAGCACCCAGTCGGGAAAAGAGACCCAGTACTTC
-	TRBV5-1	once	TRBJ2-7	CASSRNRDEQYF	TGCGCCAGCAGCCGTAACAGGGACGAGCAGTACTTC
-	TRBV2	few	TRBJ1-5	CASSVGDWSNQPQHF	TGTGCCAGCAGTGTCGGGGACTGGAGCAATCAGCCCCAGCATTTT
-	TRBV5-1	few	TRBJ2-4	CASSFELAKNIQYF	TGCGCCAGCAGCTTCGAACTAGCCAAAAACATTCAGTACTTC
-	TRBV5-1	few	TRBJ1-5	CASSLTPGEEAQHF	TGCGCCAGCAGCTTGACGCCAGGAGAAGAAGCCCAGCATTTT
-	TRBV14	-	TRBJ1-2	CASSQIGVRRNRETNYGYTF	TGTGCCAGCAGCCAAATTGGAGTACGTAGAAACAGGGAAACTAACTATGGCTACACCTTC
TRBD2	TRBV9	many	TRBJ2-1	CASSPGTSGRGEQFF	TGTGCCAGCAGCCCCGGGACTAGCGGGAGGGGTGAGCAGTTCTTC
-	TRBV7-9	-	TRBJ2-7	CVSSYATVSYEQYF	TGTGTCAGCAGCTACGCGACAGTTTCCTACGAGCAGTACTTC
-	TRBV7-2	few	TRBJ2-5	CASSLVRTSRTEQYF	TGTGCCAGCAGCTTAGTGCGGACCTCCCGCACTGAGCAGTACTTC
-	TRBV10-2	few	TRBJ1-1	CAGRAGESTEAFF	TGCGCAGGTCGGGCAGGGGAGAGCACTGAAGCTTTCTTT
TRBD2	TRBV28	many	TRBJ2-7	CASSTGLGEQYF	TGTGCCAGCAGTACGGGACTAGGCGAGCAGTACTTC
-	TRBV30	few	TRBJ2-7	CAWRQRGLVYEQYF	TGTGCCTGGAGACAAAGGGGCTTGGTCTACGAGCAGTACTTC
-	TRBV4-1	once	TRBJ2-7	CASSHYPGKDPRDEQYF	TGCGCCAGCAGCCATTACCCCGGGAAGGACCCTAGGGACGAGCAGTACTTC
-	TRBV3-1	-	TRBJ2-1	CASTKDWSYNEQFF	TGTGCCAGCACAAAGGACTGGTCCTACAATGAGCAGTTCTTC
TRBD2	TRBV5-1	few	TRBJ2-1	CASSLYGGTSAYNEQFF	TGCGCCAGCAGCTTGTACGGCGGGACTAGCGCCTACAATGAGCAGTTCTTC
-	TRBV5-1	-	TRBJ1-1	CASSLTPLNTEAFF	TGCGCCAGCAGCTTGACGCCTCTGAACACTGAAGCTTTCTTT
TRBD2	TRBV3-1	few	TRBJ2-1	CASRPTSGFTNEQFF	TGTGCCAGCAGGCCGACTAGCGGGTTCACCAATGAGCAGTTCTTC
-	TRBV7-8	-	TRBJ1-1	CASSLARGDLNTEAFF	TGTGCCAGCAGCTTAGCGCGGGGTGACTTGAACACTGAAGCTTTCTTT
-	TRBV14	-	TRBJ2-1	CASSQGLYNEQFF	TGTGCCAGCAGCCAAGGCCTTTACAATGAGCAGTTCTTC
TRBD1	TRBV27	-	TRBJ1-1	CASSPDRGNAFF	TGTGCCAGCAGCCCGGACAGGGGAAATGCTTTCTTT
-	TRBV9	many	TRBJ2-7	CASSVGGGGAHEQYF	TGTGCCAGCAGCGTAGGGGGTGGAGGGGCCCACGAGCAGTACTTC